Presented here are 3 T cell receptor beta chains from one specimen sequenced in a study of T-cell memory formation after mild COVID-19. TCRdb re-derived calls from the 5' RACE reads in MiXCR, one entry per CDR3 protein. The sample consists of tens of thousands of distinct CDR3 sequences, 6% to 8% of them appearing once. The sequenced sample was PBMCs or a T cell subset sorted from them (not recorded which). The receptor set was obtained from a man aged 18-30 years who had mild COVID-19 (a few samples of this study predate the infection). Cell type and time point are not known.

The V call is TRBV12-3 or TRBV12-4, the J call TRBJ1-2; no definite D call. The V gene lost 5 bases and the J gene lost 5 bases, with 12 bases spanning the gap. The CDR3 spans 13 residues. This chain's CDR3 is CASSPEGTYGYTF. Here the CDR3 DNA reads TGTGCCAGCAGTCCCGAGGGCACTTATGGCTACACCTTC.

The V call is TRBV7-9, the J call TRBJ1-2; no clear D. V was cut by 2 bases and J by 2 bases, with 12 bases left in between. This CDR3 contains 15 residues. Germline CDR1 SEHNR, CDR2 FQNEAQ (reference sequence). The CDR3 protein is CASSLSTLPNYGYTF. CDR3 DNA: TGTGCCAGCAGCTTATCCACCCTACCGAACTATGGCTACACCTTC.

This clonotype was seen more than once but under ten times. The V gene is TRBV12-3 or TRBV12-4, the J gene TRBJ2-3; a weak D match, TRBD1 (6 bases). The CDR3 consists of 15 residues. V shed 6 bases and J shed 0 bases, with 13 bases lying between them. This chain's CDR3 is CASSNRALSTDTQYF. The CDR3 nucleotides read TGTGCCAGCAGCAACAGGGCCCTTAGCACAGATACGCAGTATTTT.